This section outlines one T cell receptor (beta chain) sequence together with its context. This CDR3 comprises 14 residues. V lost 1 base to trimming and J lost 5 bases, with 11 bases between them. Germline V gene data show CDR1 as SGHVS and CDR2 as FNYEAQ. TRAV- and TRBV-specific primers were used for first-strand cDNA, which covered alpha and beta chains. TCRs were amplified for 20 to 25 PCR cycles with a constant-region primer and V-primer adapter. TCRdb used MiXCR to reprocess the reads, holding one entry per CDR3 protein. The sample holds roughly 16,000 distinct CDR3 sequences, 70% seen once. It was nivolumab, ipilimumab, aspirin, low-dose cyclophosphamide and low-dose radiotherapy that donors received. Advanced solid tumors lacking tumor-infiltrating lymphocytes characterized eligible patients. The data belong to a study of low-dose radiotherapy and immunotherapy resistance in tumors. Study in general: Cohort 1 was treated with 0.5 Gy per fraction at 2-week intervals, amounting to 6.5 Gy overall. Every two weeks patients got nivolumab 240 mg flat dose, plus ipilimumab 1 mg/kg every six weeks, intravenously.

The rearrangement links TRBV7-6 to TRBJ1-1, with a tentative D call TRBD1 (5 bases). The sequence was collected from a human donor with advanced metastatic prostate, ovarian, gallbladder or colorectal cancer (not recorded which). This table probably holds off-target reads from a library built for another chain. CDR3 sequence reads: CASSLGQGVTEAFF. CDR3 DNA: TGTGCCAGCAGCTTAGGGCAGGGTGTGACTGAAGCTTTCTTT.